The 5 T cell receptor beta chains below were found in one sample sequenced in a study of OX40 agonist ivuxolimab in advanced cancers. Here immunoSEQ multiplex PCR was the method, and the copy in TCRdb shows in-frame clones only, minus some. Counted here are tens of thousands of clones, about nine tenths occurring once; the ten biggest clones make up 4.5% to 7.5%. This specimen was CD4+ or CD8+ T cells sorted from blood, taken in a trial of the OX40 agonist ivuxolimab. These receptors were collected from an adult with an advanced solid tumor such as melanoma, head and neck, liver or kidney cancer.

CDR3 sequence (DNA): TGTGCCAGCAGTTACCCGTCCTACGAGCAGTACTTC. Its protein product is CASSYPSYEQYF. The V and J genes are TRBV6-5 and TRBJ2-7; no definite D call. CDR3 size: 12 residues. Per the germline V gene, CDR1 is MNHEY and CDR2 is SVGAGI. V was trimmed by 2 bases and J by 1 base, leaving 3 bases between them.

J is TRBJ2-5 and V is TRBV9; possibly TRBD2 for D (5 bases). Looked up from germline, CDR1 is SGDLS and CDR2 is YYNGEE. The CDR3 spans 15 residues. The V and J ends lost 2 bases and 3 bases respectively, with 14 bases between them. CDR3 coding DNA: TGTGCCAGCAGCGTCGAACCGGGGTCGGAAGAGACCCAGTACTTC. This sequence encodes CASSVEPGSEETQYF. Complete variable domain (other parts from reference TRBV9 and TRBJ2-5): DSGVTQTPKHLITATGQRVTLRCSPRSGDLSVYWYQQSLDQGLQFLIQYYNGEERAKGNILERFSAQQFPDLHSELNLSSLELGDSALYFCASSVEPGSEETQYFGPGTRLLVL.

This clone came up once. The V call is TRBV29-1, the J call TRBJ2-7; no reliable D call. V dropped 2 bases and J dropped 1 base, with 12 bases sitting between them. The CDR3 consists of 14 residues. CDR1 and CDR2 (germline): SQVTM, ANQGSEA. The CDR3 DNA follows: TGCAGCGTTGAATTTGTCGGCGCTTCCTACGAGCAGTACTTC. It yields the protein CSVEFVGASYEQYF.

This clone is medium-sized. The chain is built from TRBV6-1 and TRBJ2-2, with 8 bases fitting TRBD2. Germline values: CDR1 MNHNS, CDR2 SASEGT. The CDR3 has 16 residues. V lost 4 bases to trimming and J lost 7 bases; unmatched junction nucleotides: 11. As DNA, the CDR3 is TGTGCCAGCAGTGGTAGCGGGGAATATTTGGGCGGGGAGCTGTTTTTT. Protein: CASSGSGEYLGGELFF.

The J gene is TRBJ2-7, the V gene TRBV14; D remains unclear. Deletions cut 4 bases from V and 2 bases from J, with 12 bases between. The CDR3 is made up of 14 amino acids. Germline V gene data show CDR1 as SGHDN and CDR2 as FVKESK. CDR3 nucleotide sequence: TGTGCCAGCAGCCCGTACCACCAAACCTACGAGCAGTACTTC. Encoded protein: CASSPYHQTYEQYF.